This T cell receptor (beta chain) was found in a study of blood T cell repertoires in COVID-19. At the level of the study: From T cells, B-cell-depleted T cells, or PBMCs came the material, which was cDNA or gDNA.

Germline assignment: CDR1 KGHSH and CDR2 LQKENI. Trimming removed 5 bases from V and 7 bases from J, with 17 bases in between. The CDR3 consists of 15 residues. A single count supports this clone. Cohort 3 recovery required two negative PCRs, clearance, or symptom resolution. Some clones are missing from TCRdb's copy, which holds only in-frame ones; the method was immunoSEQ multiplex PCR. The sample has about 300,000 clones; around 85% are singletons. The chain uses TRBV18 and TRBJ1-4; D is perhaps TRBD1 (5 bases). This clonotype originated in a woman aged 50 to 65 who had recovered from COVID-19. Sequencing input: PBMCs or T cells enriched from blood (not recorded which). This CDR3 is CASSRNSRGGEKLFF. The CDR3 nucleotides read TGTGCCAGCTCAAGGAACTCGCGGGGCGGTGAAAAACTGTTTTTT.